This is a list of T cell receptor beta chains from one sample in a study of T-cell reconstitution after alpha-beta-depleted transplantation in children. TCRdb used MiXCR to reprocess the PCR reads, holding one entry per CDR3 protein. The data show about 470,000 distinct CDR3 sequences, over 40% seen once. The source was PBMCs, collected before TCRalphabeta/CD19-depleted stem cell transplant. These receptors were taken from a girl aged 2 to 9 with aplastic anemia, due to receive a stem cell transplant. Each CDR3 is given without its conserved first and last residue. Not every row has a clone size; where given, it reads once, few, many or a size class.

TRBJ2-1 | TRBV6-2/TRBV6-3 | NA | ATTTSGNGNEQF
TRBJ2-1 | TRBV7-2 | NA | ASSPGTHWGEQF
TRBJ2-5 | TRBV28 | NA | ASSFALRASVLQETQY
TRBJ1-1 | TRBV14 | many | ASRSQGLNTEAF
TRBJ2-4 | TRBV5-6 | NA | ASSLEGHRSDIQY
TRBJ1-1 | TRBV6-5 | NA | ASSYSRRGHMNTEAF
TRBJ2-7 | TRBV29-1 | NA | SVEASSGAYEQY
TRBJ2-3 | TRBV20-1 | many | SASPKGSGITDTQY
TRBJ1-5 | TRBV4-3 | few | ASSQDLGTRNQPQH
TRBJ1-2 | TRBV21-1 | NA | ASSKFGYT
TRBJ2-5 | TRBV5-1 | once | ASSLSSVNQETQY
TRBJ2-7 | TRBV6-5 | few | ASSFHGTSGGITYEQY
TRBJ2-3 | TRBV7-9 | NA | ASSLAASGGTDTQY
TRBJ2-7 | TRBV20-1 | NA | SATGQGFHEQY
TRBJ2-1 | TRBV5-6 | NA | ASSLGSGGHYNEQF
TRBJ2-7 | TRBV5-1 | NA | ASSLYNYEQY
TRBJ1-2 | TRBV12-3/TRBV12-4 | few | ASSLNLQGSYGYT
TRBJ2-1 | TRBV5-1 | few | ASSGGADYNEQF
TRBJ2-5 | TRBV6-5 | NA | ASSYPQGRGQETQY
TRBJ1-1 | TRBV5-1 | NA | ASSPTDRTNTEAF
TRBJ1-1 | TRBV6-6 | NA | ASRLQGPEAF
TRBJ2-7 | TRBV10-3 | NA | AISDRGAIGDEQY
TRBJ2-7 | TRBV20-1 | NA | SARGVGNPYEQY
TRBJ2-1 | TRBV30 | NA | AWSVRSEQF
TRBJ2-7 | TRBV28 | few | ASSTSAYEQY
TRBJ1-3 | TRBV28 | NA | ASSLLWSSGNTIY
TRBJ2-1 | TRBV9 | NA | ASSGEGWGGPYNEQF
TRBJ2-5 | TRBV15 | NA | ATSRFSHGTSMETQY
TRBJ2-5 | TRBV7-6 | many | ASSLSKETQY
TRBJ2-2 | TRBV20-1 | NA | SARGTGGLRTGELF
TRBJ2-2 | TRBV18 | NA | ASSPLDSNTGELF
TRBJ2-5 | TRBV28 | NA | ASRGRGGPQETQY
TRBJ2-7 | TRBV5-5 | few | ASSPLRLRYEQY
TRBJ2-6 | TRBV28 | many | ASTSAGVTGANVLT
TRBJ1-3 | TRBV20-1 | many | SAANGQAGNTIY
TRBJ2-7 | TRBV6-1 | few | ASSLGLELRNEQY
TRBJ2-1 | TRBV29-1 | NA | SVTRSALGNEQF
TRBJ2-1 | TRBV29-1 | many | SVGLTDNEQF
TRBJ2-5 | TRBV3-1 | once | ASSHKALYQETQY
TRBJ2-7 | TRBV28 | NA | ASSYETGGSAYEQY
TRBJ1-1 | TRBV10-3 | few | AISESGGQGGQAF
TRBJ2-7 | TRBV20-1 | many | SAPEFSDEQY
TRBJ2-7 | TRBV20-1 | many | SARPGGFYEQY
TRBJ2-5 | TRBV5-1 | many | ASSSLRGGQETQY
TRBJ2-2 | TRBV15 | NA | ATSITGLGTGELF
TRBJ1-4 | TRBV7-9 | few | ASSSLGYGTVNEKLF
TRBJ1-1 | TRBV4-1 | NA | ASSQPSGPEDTEAF
TRBJ1-2 | TRBV6-6 | NA | ASSYEGDYGYT
TRBJ2-1 | TRBV11-1 | many | ASSLRGVGLASNNEQF
TRBJ1-1 | TRBV5-1 | NA | ASSLGAGAWTEAF
TRBJ2-7 | TRBV9 | many | ASSVGGEQY
TRBJ1-5 | TRBV28 | few | ASSFQGASGQPQH
TRBJ2-5 | TRBV5-4 | many | ASSLVIGPNVETQY
NA | TRBV7-2 | NA | ASSADYLHSDTQH
TRBJ1-4 | TRBV11-3 | many | ASSLDRGDSRKKLF
TRBJ2-2 | TRBV7-2 | many | ASSPRLAGRWGELF
TRBJ2-7 | TRBV20-1 | NA | SAVSGYSSYEQY
TRBJ1-5 | TRBV15 | NA | ATSRSAGQGEPQH
TRBJ1-2 | TRBV24-1 | few | ATSAGSYGYT